These T cell receptor beta chains were read from a single sample in a study of cytomegalovirus exposure and HLA in healthy donors. Profiling relied on immunoSEQ multiplex PCR, and the TCRdb table lists in-frame clones only, not all of them. The sample has 85,000 to 100,000 clones, 55% to 65% seen once. Sequencing was performed on PBMCs. These receptors were taken from a human donor in good health. Each CDR3 is given with its conserved first and last residue. A D gene is named only where the DNA matches it firmly. Some rows have no size entry. The others give once, few or many, or a class for an expanded clone.

v_gene	j_gene	abundance	d_gene	CDR3nt	CDR3aa
TRBV7-2	TRBJ1-6	NA	TRBD1	TGTGCCAGCAGCTTGGGACAGGTCAATAATTCACCCCTCCACTTT	CASSLGQVNNSPLHF
TRBV7-8	TRBJ1-1	once	NA	TGTGCCAGCAGCTCCCGAGGCGGGGCGAAGAACACTGAAGCTTTCTTT	CASSSRGGAKNTEAFF
TRBV29-1	TRBJ2-7	NA	NA	TGCAGCGTCCAAACGGGTGACGAGCAGTACTTC	CSVQTGDEQYF
TRBV5-1	TRBJ1-4	NA	NA	TGCGCCAGCAGCCCCGGGTCGGCAACTAATGAAAAACTGTTTTTT	CASSPGSATNEKLFF
TRBV18	TRBJ2-2	NA	NA	TGTGCCAGCGTCCTGACTGCGAACACCGGGGGGCTGTTTTTT	CASVLTANTGGLFF
TRBV19	TRBJ2-3	NA	TRBD1	TGTGCCAGTACGCGGCGGACAGGCAGCACAGATACGCAGTATTTT	CASTRRTGSTDTQYF
TRBV11-1	TRBJ2-7	NA	NA	TGTGCCAGCAGCAAACACTACGAGCAGTACTTC	CASSKHYEQYF
TRBV6-1	TRBJ1-2	NA	TRBD1	TGTGCCAGCAGTGAAGCCTCGCAGGGGGCCTACTATGGCTACACCTTC	CASSEASQGAYYGYTF
TRBV9	TRBJ1-1	NA	NA	TGTGCCAGCAGCGTATTCGGGGACACTGAAGCTTTCTTT	CASSVFGDTEAFF
TRBV7-7	TRBJ2-2	NA	NA	TGTGCTAGCAGCTTAGCCGGGGGACTCCTACTCGGGGAGCTGTTTTTT	CASSLAGGLLLGELFF
TRBV18	TRBJ1-1	NA	NA	TGTGCCAGCTCACCTATAATCAGGGGAATGAACACTGAAGCTTTCTTT	CASSPIIRGMNTEAFF
TRBV6-1	TRBJ1-3	NA	NA	TGTGCCAGCAGGGGGCTAAACACCATATATTTT	CASRGLNTIYF
TRBV7-3	TRBJ1-1	NA	TRBD1	TGTGCCAGCAGCCGACAGGGGGCCGGAGGGATGAACACTGAAGCTTTCTTT	CASSRQGAGGMNTEAFF
TRBV5-5	TRBJ1-4	NA	TRBD1	TGTGCCAGCAGCGATCTGACAGGGAGTGGAGAAAAACTGTTTTTT	CASSDLTGSGEKLFF
TRBV4-2	TRBJ1-1	NA	NA	TGTGCCAGCAGTCCTCGAACGGGGAACACTGAAGCTTTCTTT	CASSPRTGNTEAFF
TRBV4-3	TRBJ1-2	NA	NA	TGCGCCAGCAGCCAAGATTGGGTTGGCAGACGACTCTTC	CASSQDWVGRRLF
TRBV5-1	TRBJ1-2	NA	NA	TGCGCCAGCAGCTTGGGAGGTGGCTACACCTTC	CASSLGGGYTF
TRBV19	TRBJ1-3	NA	NA	TGTGCCAGTAGTATAGTCAGGCCAAACTCTGGAAACACCATATATTTT	CASSIVRPNSGNTIYF
TRBV7-2	TRBJ2-7	NA	TRBD1	TGTGCCAGCAGCTTAGTAGGACAGGGGTCGGACGAGCAGTACTTC	CASSLVGQGSDEQYF
TRBV2	TRBJ2-5	NA	NA	TGTGCCTCAGGGGCGACAGTTACCCAAGAGACCCAGTACTTC	CASGATVTQETQYF